These 22 T cell receptor beta chains were all obtained from the same sample, sequenced in a study of cytomegalovirus exposure and HLA in healthy donors. The PCR contained 60 Vbeta and 13 Jbeta primers. Here immunoSEQ multiplex PCR was the method, and the copy in TCRdb shows in-frame clones only, minus some. The table includes about 190,000 clones, about 80% detected once. Source material: PBMCs. Receptors were obtained from a woman between 45 and 60 years old in good health and CMV-seropositive.

The V and J genes are TRBV5-1 and TRBJ2-3; 9 bases agree with TRBD2. Per germline, CDR1 SGHRS and CDR2 YFSETQ. The V gene end was trimmed by 5 bases and the J gene end by 4 bases; junction bases not matched to a gene: 5. The CDR3 runs to 14 residues. This chain's CDR3 is CASRKTSGSDTQYF. CDR3 DNA: TGCGCCAGCAGAAAGACTAGCGGATCAGATACGCAGTATTTT.

J is TRBJ2-2 and V is TRBV5-4, with D perhaps matching TRBD1 (6 bases). V was shortened by 4 bases and J by 13 bases, with 20 bases between the two germline ends. The germline V gene encodes CDR1 SGHNT and CDR2 YYREEE (reference sequence). The CDR3 contains 14 residues. DNA of the CDR3: TGTGCCAGCAGCCTGATGGACAGCTCTACGTTGCTGTTTTTT. As protein: CASSLMDSSTLLFF.

This clone has just one count. This chain uses TRBV19 with TRBJ2-7, with 10 bases that match TRBD2. Trimming took 5 bases from V and 0 from J; bases not matched to a gene: 4. Germline V gene lookup returns CDR1 LNHDA and CDR2 SQIVND (reference sequence). This CDR3 has 15 residues. In DNA, the CDR3 is TGTGCCAGTAGTTTACTAGCGGGGAGCTCCTACGAGCAGTACTTC. Amino acids: CASSLLAGSSYEQYF.

V is TRBV7-9 and J is TRBJ2-2, with 9 bases matching TRBD1. With V trimmed by 2 bases and J by 0 bases, 4 bases remained unmatched. Germline CDR1 SEHNR, CDR2 FQNEAQ (reference sequence). The CDR3 contains 17 residues. The CDR3 sequence is CASSLQDRGANTGELFF. The CDR3, as DNA: TGTGCCAGCAGCTTACAGGACAGGGGCGCGAACACCGGGGAGCTGTTTTTT.

The chain carries TRBV5-5 and TRBJ2-5; TRBD1 aligns across 9 bases. V lost 3 bases and J lost 2; bases outside the gene matches: 5. Germline V lookup: CDR1 SGHKS, CDR2 YYEKEE (reference sequence). The CDR3 runs to 15 residues. This CDR3 is CASSSLGTGQETQYF. The CDR3, as DNA: TGTGCCAGCAGCTCCCTAGGGACAGGGCAAGAGACCCAGTACTTC.

The chain recombines TRBV7-2 with TRBJ2-7, with TRBD2 matching 7 bases. CDR1 and CDR2 (germline): SGHTA, FQGNSA. V dropped 5 bases and J dropped 5; count of bases not matched to a gene: 12. CDR3 length equals 15 residues. The CDR3 sequence: CASSLFGTNSDEQYF. The CDR3 DNA is TGTGCCAGCAGCCTTTTCGGGACTAACTCTGACGAGCAGTACTTC.

The chain recombines TRBV6-6 with TRBJ2-1, with no clear D. Between the trimmed V and J ends, which lost 6 bases and 6 bases, there was a span of 15 bases. Germline values: CDR1 MNHNY, CDR2 SVGAGI (reference sequence). CDR3 length equals 14 residues. The DNA of the CDR3 is TGTGCCAGCAGCCCAGAGGAACCCCTCAATGAGCAGTTCTTC. Protein product: CASSPEEPLNEQFF.

For the CDR3, the DNA is TGTGCCACCGAATCTAGCGGGGGGGGGAAGACCCAGTACTTC. It specifies CATESSGGGKTQYF. The V and J genes are TRBV25-1 and TRBJ2-5, with 12 bases matching TRBD2. CDR3 length: 14 residues. After removal of 10 bases from V and 6 bases from J, the junction contained 9 bases not matched to a gene. CDR1 MGHDK and CDR2 SYGVNS come from the germline V gene.

The rearrangement uses TRBV2 and TRBJ1-6; D gene ambiguous. CDR3 length equals 13 residues. Trimming left V 7 bases short and J 5 bases short, with 9 bases between. CDR1 and CDR2 from the germline V gene are SNHLY and FYNNEI. The CDR3 spells CASTGQNNSPLHF. The CDR3 region has the DNA TGTGCCAGCACGGGTCAGAATAATTCACCCCTCCACTTT. The whole variable domain, remainder taken from reference TRBV2 and TRBJ1-6, is EPEVTQTPSHQVTQMGQEVILRCVPISNHLYFYWYRQILGQKVEFLVSFYNNEISEKSEIFDDQFSVERPDGSNFTLKIRSTKLEDSAMYFCASTGQNNSPLHFGNGTRLTVT.

The chain employs TRBV5-4 and TRBJ1-2; the match to TRBD1 covers 7 bases. The CDR3 spans 15 residues. Trimming took 4 bases from V and 3 from J; bases not matched to a gene: 9. The germline V gene encodes CDR1 SGHNT and CDR2 YYREEE (reference sequence). The CDR3 loop reads CASSQRGRGDYGYTF. CDR3 in DNA: TGTGCCAGCAGCCAAAGGGGGCGGGGGGACTATGGCTACACCTTC.

J is TRBJ1-1 and V is TRBV7-8; D is ambiguous. V was trimmed by 1 base and J by 0 bases, leaving 6 bases between them. Germline assignment: CDR1 SGHVS and CDR2 FQNEAQ. The CDR3 totals 14 residues. CDR3 in amino acids: CASSLDGMNTEAFF. The CDR3 DNA follows: TGTGCCAGCAGCTTAGATGGCATGAACACTGAAGCTTTCTTT.

The rearrangement uses TRBV11-2 and TRBJ1-1; tentatively, D is TRBD1 (6 bases). V was clipped by 5 bases and J by 1 base, with 14 bases between them. The CDR3 extends over 15 amino acids. Looked up from germline, CDR1 is SGHAT and CDR2 is FQNNGV. The CDR3 reads CASSTGQLKNTEAFF. The DNA for the CDR3 is TGTGCCAGCAGCACAGGACAGTTAAAGAACACTGAAGCTTTCTTT.

The rearrangement links TRBV28 to TRBJ2-6, with D perhaps matching TRBD2 (6 bases). Germline V gene sequence: CDR1 MDHEN, CDR2 SYDVKM. The CDR3 contains 16 residues. With 4 bases removed from V and 4 bases from J, the gap between germline ends came to 14 bases. DNA for the CDR3: TGTGCCAGCAGTTCGGGGGAGTCTACGGGGGCCAACGTCCTGACTTTC. Translated: CASSSGESTGANVLTF. The whole variable domain, remainder taken from reference TRBV28 and TRBJ2-6, is DVKVTQSSRYLVKRTGEKVFLECVQDMDHENMFWYRQDPGLGLRLIYFSYDVKMKEKGDIPEGYSVSREKKERFSLILESASTNQTSMYLCASSSGESTGANVLTFGAGSRLTVL.

This sequence joins TRBV7-9 and TRBJ2-7; 7 nucleotides agree with TRBD2. The J segment lost 6 bases and the V segment lost 6 bases, leaving 8 bases of the junction unmatched. The CDR3 runs 13 residues. Germline-derived CDR1 and CDR2 are SEHNR and FQNEAQ (reference sequence). CDR3 sequence: CASSLNTGGEQYF. Here the CDR3 DNA reads TGTGCCAGCAGTCTCAACACGGGGGGCGAGCAGTACTTC.

Only a few counts were recorded for this clone. V gene TRBV10-1 combines with J gene TRBJ1-1, with a tentative D call TRBD1 (5 bases). Germline-derived CDR1 and CDR2 are WNHNN and SYGVQD (reference sequence). The V gene lost 3 bases and the J gene lost 0 bases, with 11 bases spanning the gap. The CDR3 consists of 15 residues. Here the CDR3 DNA reads TGCGCCAGCAGTGAAACAGGAGAGCTGAACACTGAAGCTTTCTTT. Residues: CASSETGELNTEAFF.

V is TRBV5-1 and J is TRBJ2-3, with 7 positions matching TRBD1. Germline CDR1 SGHRS, CDR2 YFSETQ. CDR3 length: 14 amino acids. V shed 4 bases and J 3 bases; nucleotides not matched to a gene: 5. This CDR3 is CASSAGTATDTQYF. The CDR3 coding sequence is TGCGCCAGCAGCGCCGGGACAGCGACAGATACGCAGTATTTT.

The rearrangement uses TRBV5-5 and TRBJ2-7, with 10 positions matching TRBD1. The germline V gene encodes CDR1 SGHKS and CDR2 YYEKEE (reference sequence). The CDR3 loop spans 16 amino acids. Germline trimming cut 4 bases from V and 4 bases from J; bases unmatched to any gene: 11. The CDR3 protein is CASSGPRQGAGYEQYF. CDR3 bases: TGTGCCAGCAGCGGGCCCCGACAGGGGGCGGGTTACGAGCAGTACTTC.

This clone has only one observation. The genes are TRBV23-1 and TRBJ1-6; 7 bases match TRBD1. TRBV23-1 is classed as an ORF, of uncertain function. CDR3 length: 14 residues. V dropped 7 bases and J dropped 7; count of bases not matched to a gene: 7. The CDR3: CASIQGHRNSPLHF. The DNA for the CDR3 is TGCGCCAGCATACAGGGGCACCGGAATTCACCCCTCCACTTT.

In this sample, this clone turned up once. The rearrangement joins TRBV6-5 to TRBJ2-1; TRBD1 matches at 8 bases. The germline V gene has CDR1 MNHEY and CDR2 SVGAGI. The CDR3 covers 14 residues. The V and J ends lost 6 bases and 5 bases, in that order; junction bases with no gene match: 6. CDR3 nucleotides: TGTGCCAGCAGACCGGGACAGGTAGACAATGAGCAGTTCTTC. This encodes CASRPGQVDNEQFF.

This chain connects TRBV7-6 to TRBJ2-5, with D possibly being TRBD1 (6 bases). The J call may be in error: the DNA end matches TRBJ2-7 better. Germline CDR1 SGHVS, CDR2 FNYEAQ. The CDR3 is 15 amino acids. The CDR3 DNA reads as TGTGCCAGCAGCTTAGGAACAGGGTACTCCTACGAGCAGTACTTC. Protein sequence: CASSLGTGYSYEQYF.

The table lists this clone with a count of one. The rearrangement links TRBV6-1 to TRBJ2-5; 9 bases fit TRBD2. Looked up from germline, CDR1 is MNHNS and CDR2 is SASEGT. The CDR3 has 17 residues. With 1 base clipped from V and 7 bases from J, the junction kept 13 bases outside the gene matches. The CDR3 DNA follows: TGTGCCAGCAGTGAAGGGGCTAGCGGGGCCTCTGGGGGGACCCAGTACTTC. Its protein is CASSEGASGASGGTQYF.

The chain joins TRBV20-1 to TRBJ2-1; TRBD1 might be the D (6 bases). This CDR3 comprises 10 residues. The germline V gene has CDR1 DFQATT and CDR2 SNEGSKA (reference sequence). Trimming stripped 2 bases from V and 10 bases from J, with 6 bases between. The DNA of the CDR3 is TGCAGTGCTAGAAGGGGGGAGCAGTTCTTC. Residues: CSARRGEQFF.